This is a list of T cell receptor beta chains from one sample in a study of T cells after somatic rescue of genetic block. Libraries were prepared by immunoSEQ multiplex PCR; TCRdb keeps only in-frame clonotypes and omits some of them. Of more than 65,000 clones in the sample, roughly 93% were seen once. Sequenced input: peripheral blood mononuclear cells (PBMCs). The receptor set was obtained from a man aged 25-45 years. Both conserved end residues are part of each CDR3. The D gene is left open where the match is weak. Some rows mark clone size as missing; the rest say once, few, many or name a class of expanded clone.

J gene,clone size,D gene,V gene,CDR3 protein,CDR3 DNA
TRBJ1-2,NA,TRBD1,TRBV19,CASSKQGRGYTF,TGTGCCAGTAGTAAACAGGGGCGAGGCTACACCTTC
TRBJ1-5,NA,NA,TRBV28,CASTPRGISNQPQHF,TGTGCCAGCACCCCCCGCGGGATTAGCAATCAGCCCCAGCATTTT
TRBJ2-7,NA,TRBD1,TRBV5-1,CASSPRQGTPYEQYF,TGCGCCAGCAGCCCTCGACAGGGTACCCCCTACGAGCAGTACTTC
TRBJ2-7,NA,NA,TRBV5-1,CASSLGSSLYEQYF,TGCGCCAGCAGCTTGGGGTCATCCCTTTACGAGCAGTACTTC
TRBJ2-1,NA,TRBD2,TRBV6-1,CASSEDSWTSGDNEQFF,TGTGCCAGCAGTGAAGATAGCTGGACTAGCGGGGACAATGAGCAGTTCTTC
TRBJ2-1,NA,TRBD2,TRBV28,CASSFLAGGDNEQFF,TGTGCCAGCAGTTTCCTAGCGGGGGGTGACAATGAGCAGTTCTTC
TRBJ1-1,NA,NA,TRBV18,CASSPLEKFTEAFF,TGTGCCAGCTCACCGTTGGAGAAGTTCACTGAAGCTTTCTTT
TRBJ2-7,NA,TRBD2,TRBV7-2,CASSLAASGRGQNEQYF,TGTGCCAGCAGCTTAGCGGCTAGCGGGAGAGGGCAGAACGAGCAGTACTTC
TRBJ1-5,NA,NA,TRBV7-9,CASSLGDKNQPQHF,TGTGCCAGCAGCTTAGGGGACAAAAATCAGCCCCAGCATTTT
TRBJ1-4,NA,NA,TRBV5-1,CASSLAGQAVGEKLFF,TGCGCCAGCAGCTTGGCCGGCCAGGCCGTAGGGGAAAAACTGTTTTTT
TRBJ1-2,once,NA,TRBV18,CASSPPGQINYGYTF,TGTGCCAGCTCGCCACCCGGACAGATTAACTATGGCTACACCTTC
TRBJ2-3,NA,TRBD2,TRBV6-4,CASSGLAGGTDTQYF,TGTGCCAGCAGTGGACTAGCGGGGGGCACAGATACGCAGTATTTT
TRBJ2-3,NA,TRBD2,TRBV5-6,CASSYLAVSSTDTQYF,TGTGCCAGCAGCTATCTAGCGGTTTCTAGCACAGATACGCAGTATTTT
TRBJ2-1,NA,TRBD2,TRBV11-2,CASSLALAGGSEQFF,TGTGCCAGCAGCTTAGCGCTAGCGGGGGGGAGTGAGCAGTTCTTC
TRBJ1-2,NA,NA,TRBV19,CASSVSWTGGEFTF,TGTGCCAGTAGTGTATCCTGGACGGGCGGCGAGTTCACCTTC
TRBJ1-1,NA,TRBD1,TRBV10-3,CAISESRTGGDTEAFF,TGTGCCATCAGTGAGTCGAGGACAGGGGGCGACACTGAAGCTTTCTTT
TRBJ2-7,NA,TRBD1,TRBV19,CASSLGQGNEQYF,TGTGCCAGTAGTCTGGGACAGGGAAACGAGCAGTACTTC
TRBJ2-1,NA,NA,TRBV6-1,CASSETGGRLSSYNEQFF,TGTGCCAGCAGTGAAACCGGGGGCCGGCTAAGCTCCTACAATGAGCAGTTCTTC
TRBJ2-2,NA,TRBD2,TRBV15,CATSRVAGETGELFF,TGTGCCACCAGCAGAGTAGCGGGAGAGACCGGGGAGCTGTTTTTT
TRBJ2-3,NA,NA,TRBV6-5,CATHRDTSTDTQYF,TGTGCCACACACCGGGACACCAGCACAGATACGCAGTATTTT
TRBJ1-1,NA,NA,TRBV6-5,CATSLDGGNTEAFF,TGTGCCACGTCACTAGATGGGGGCAACACTGAAGCTTTCTTT
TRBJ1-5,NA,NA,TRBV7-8,CASSSGRVSNQPQHF,TGTGCCAGCAGCTCGGGACGAGTTAGCAATCAGCCCCAGCATTTT
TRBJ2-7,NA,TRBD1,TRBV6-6,CASSGTTGFGEQYF,TGTGCCAGCAGTGGAACGACAGGGTTCGGCGAGCAGTACTTC
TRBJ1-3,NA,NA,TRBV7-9,CASSLFAGSSGNTIYF,TGTGCCAGCAGCTTGTTTGCCGGTTCCTCTGGAAACACCATATATTTT
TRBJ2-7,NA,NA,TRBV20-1,CSASGLEQYF,TGCAGTGCTAGCGGTCTGGAGCAGTACTTC
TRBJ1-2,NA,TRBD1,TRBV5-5,CASSLATGTGVYGYTF,TGTGCCAGCAGCTTGGCCACCGGGACAGGGGTCTATGGCTACACCTTC
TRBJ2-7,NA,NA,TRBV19,CASSTTGGGNEQYF,TGTGCCAGTAGTACGACAGGCGGAGGAAACGAGCAGTACTTC
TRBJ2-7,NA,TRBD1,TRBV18,CASSPLDREYEQYF,TGTGCCAGCTCACCCCTGGACAGGGAGTACGAGCAGTACTTC
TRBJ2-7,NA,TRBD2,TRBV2,CASSDVRGGWEQYF,TGTGCCAGCAGTGATGTGCGGGGGGGTTGGGAGCAGTACTTC
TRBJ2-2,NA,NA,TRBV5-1,CASSLGRGVGELFF,TGCGCCAGCAGCTTGGGACGGGGTGTCGGGGAGCTGTTTTTT
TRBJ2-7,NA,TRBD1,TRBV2,CASSERRAGQGHGEQYF,TGTGCCAGCAGTGAAAGGCGGGCCGGACAGGGGCACGGCGAGCAGTACTTC
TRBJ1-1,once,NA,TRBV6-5,CASSPPGDVNTEAFF,TGTGCCAGCAGCCCGCCCGGGGACGTGAACACTGAAGCTTTCTTT
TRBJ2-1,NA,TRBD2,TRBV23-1,CASLVLAFSNEQFF,TGCGCCAGTTTGGTACTAGCGTTTTCCAATGAGCAGTTCTTC
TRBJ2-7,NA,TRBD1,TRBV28,CASRPWTGGSYEQYF,TGTGCCAGCAGACCATGGACAGGGGGGTCCTACGAGCAGTACTTC
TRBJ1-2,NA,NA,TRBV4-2,CASSQELAVDYGYTF,TGTGCCAGCAGCCAAGAACTAGCCGTCGACTATGGCTACACCTTC
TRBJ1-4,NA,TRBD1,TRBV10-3,CAISDWTGGKEKLFF,TGTGCCATCAGTGACTGGACAGGGGGGAAAGAAAAACTGTTTTTT
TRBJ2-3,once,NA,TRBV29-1,CSVDRPQGTDTQYF,TGCAGCGTTGACCGCCCACAGGGTACAGATACGCAGTATTTT
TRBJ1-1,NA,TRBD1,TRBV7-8,CASSFRKGAAPSTEAFF,TGTGCCAGCAGTTTTAGAAAGGGGGCTGCACCTAGCACTGAAGCTTTCTTT
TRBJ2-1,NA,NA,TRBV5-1,CASSFRGINRDEQFF,TGCGCCAGCAGCTTCCGCGGGATTAATAGGGATGAGCAGTTCTTC
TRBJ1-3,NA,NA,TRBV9,CASSVSPGNTIYF,TGTGCCAGCAGCGTTTCCCCTGGAAACACCATATATTTT
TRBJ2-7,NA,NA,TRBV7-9,CASSSDTTAYEQYF,TGTGCCAGCAGCTCGGACACCACCGCCTACGAGCAGTACTTC
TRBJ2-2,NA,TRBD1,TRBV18,CASSPGDREAPGTGELFF,TGTGCCAGCTCACCAGGGGACAGGGAGGCCCCGGGCACCGGGGAGCTGTTTTTT
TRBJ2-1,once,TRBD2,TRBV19,CASRAGTSDSGEQFF,TGTGCCAGTAGAGCCGGGACTAGCGATTCTGGTGAGCAGTTCTTC
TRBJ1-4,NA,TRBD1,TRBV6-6,CASSPDRGSEKLFF,TGTGCCAGCAGCCCCGACAGGGGTTCTGAAAAACTGTTTTTT
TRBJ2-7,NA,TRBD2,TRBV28,CASSFETSGRAYEQYF,TGTGCCAGCAGTTTCGAGACTAGCGGGAGGGCGTACGAGCAGTACTTC
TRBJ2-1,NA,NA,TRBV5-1,CASSLSRSRGQNDEQFF,TGCGCCAGCAGCTTGAGTCGGTCTAGAGGCCAGAACGATGAGCAGTTCTTC
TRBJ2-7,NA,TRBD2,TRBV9,CASSAHGSGGYEQYF,TGTGCCAGCAGCGCCCACGGGTCGGGAGGCTACGAGCAGTACTTC
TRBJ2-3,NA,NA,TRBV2,CASPKSVSTDTQYF,TGTGCCAGTCCCAAGTCCGTAAGCACAGATACGCAGTATTTT
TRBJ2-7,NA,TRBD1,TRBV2,CASSGQGASSYEQYF,TGTGCCAGCAGTGGACAGGGGGCCAGCTCCTACGAGCAGTACTTC
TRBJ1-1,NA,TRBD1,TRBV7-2,CASSTGQGAVEAFF,TGTGCCAGCAGCACCGGACAGGGGGCGGTTGAAGCTTTCTTT
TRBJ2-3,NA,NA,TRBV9,CASSVVSGTDTQYF,TGTGCCAGCAGCGTAGTTTCGGGGACAGATACGCAGTATTTT
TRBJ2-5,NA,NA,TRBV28,CASSQDYEETQYF,TGTGCCAGCAGTCAAGACTACGAAGAGACCCAGTACTTC
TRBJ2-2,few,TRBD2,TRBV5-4,CASSQTSGRVTNTGELFF,TGTGCCAGCAGCCAAACTAGCGGGAGGGTTACGAACACCGGGGAGCTGTTTTTT
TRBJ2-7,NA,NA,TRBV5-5,CASSLVPSRTQGSYEQYF,TGTGCCAGCAGCTTGGTTCCGTCCAGGACCCAGGGGTCCTACGAGCAGTACTTC
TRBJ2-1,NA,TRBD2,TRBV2,CASSPLLAGVNEQFF,TGTGCCAGCAGTCCCCTGCTAGCGGGTGTCAATGAGCAGTTCTTC
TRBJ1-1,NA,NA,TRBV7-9,CASSLARTANTEAFF,TGTGCCAGCAGCTTAGCGAGGACAGCGAACACTGAAGCTTTCTTT
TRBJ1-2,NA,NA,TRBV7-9,CASSSREANYGYTF,TGTGCCAGCAGCTCCAGGGAAGCTAACTATGGCTACACCTTC